The rows below give T cell receptor beta chains drawn from one sample of a study of human T cells and chemical hapten exposure. TCRdb redid the calling of the RACE reads with MiXCR, one entry per CDR3 protein. The table lists 200,000 to 300,000 distinct CDR3 sequences, around 9.3% of them singletons, with less than 3% in the top ten. The source was whole blood, collected in connection with sensitization to the hapten diphenylcyclopropenone (DPC). Receptors were obtained from a woman aged 35 to 49 with alopecia areata. Some clones in this sample may be carry-over from other donors' samples. Both conserved end residues are part of each CDR3. Each record gives: V gene, J gene, CDR3 length, CDR3 protein.

TRBV24-1,TRBJ2-1,17,CATSPAGRTSSYNEQFF
TRBV15,TRBJ2-5,15,CATSRVRQEQETQYF
TRBV12-3/TRBV12-4,TRBJ1-5,14,CASSLTGGGQPQHF
TRBV20-1,TRBJ2-3,11,CSARDRLAQYF
TRBV12-3/TRBV12-4,TRBJ2-2,12,CASNPSGGELFF
TRBV20-1,TRBJ2-3,14,CSARLTTSGDTQYF
TRBV5-1,TRBJ1-2,15,CASSPETGPNYGYTF
TRBV12-3/TRBV12-4,TRBJ2-1,13,CASSLAGGHEQFF
TRBV20-1,TRBJ2-2,16,CSARELAGVGTGELFF
TRBV29-1,TRBJ2-1,17,CSVEDGGWGATYNEQFF
TRBV27,TRBJ1-1,14,CASSTPGQYTEAFF
TRBV9,TRBJ2-5,14,CASSTPGGAETQYF
TRBV6-5,TRBJ2-3,14,CATSLNGYTDTQYF
TRBV19,TRBJ2-2,15,CASLLGPSNTGELFF
TRBV4-3,TRBJ2-7,16,CASSPQPGLAASEQYF
TRBV28,TRBJ1-2,12,CASSLTLSGYTF
TRBV25-1,TRBJ2-7,16,CASSPYGGDRVYEQYF
TRBV20-1,TRBJ1-1,13,CSASSVFHTEAFF
TRBV12-5,TRBJ1-1,16,CASGLTLGRAGAEAFF
TRBV7-2,TRBJ2-3,13,CASSLRKRDTQYF
TRBV27,TRBJ1-2,13,CASSFQGNYGYTF
TRBV12-3/TRBV12-4,TRBJ2-1,12,CASRGTGSEQFF
TRBV12-3/TRBV12-4,TRBJ2-5,15,CASSPMGGSQETQYF
TRBV28,TRBJ1-1,14,CASRLGTGHTEAFF